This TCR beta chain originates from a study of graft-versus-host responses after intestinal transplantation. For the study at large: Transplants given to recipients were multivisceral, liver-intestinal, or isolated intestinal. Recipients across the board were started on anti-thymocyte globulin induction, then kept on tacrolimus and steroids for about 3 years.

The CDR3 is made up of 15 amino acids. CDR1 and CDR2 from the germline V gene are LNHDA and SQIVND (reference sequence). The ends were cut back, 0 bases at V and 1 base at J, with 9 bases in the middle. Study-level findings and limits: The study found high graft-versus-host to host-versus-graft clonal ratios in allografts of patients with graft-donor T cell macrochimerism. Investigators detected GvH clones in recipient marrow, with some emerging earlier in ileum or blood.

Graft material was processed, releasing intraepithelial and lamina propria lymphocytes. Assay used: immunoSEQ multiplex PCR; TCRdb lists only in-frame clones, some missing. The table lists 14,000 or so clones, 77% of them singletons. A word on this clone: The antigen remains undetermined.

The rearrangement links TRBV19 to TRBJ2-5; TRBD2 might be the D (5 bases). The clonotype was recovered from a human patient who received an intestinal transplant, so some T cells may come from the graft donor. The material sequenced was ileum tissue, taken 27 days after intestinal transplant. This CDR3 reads CASSIEPGSQETQYF. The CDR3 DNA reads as TGTGCCAGTAGTATAGAGCCGGGAAGCCAAGAGACCCAGTACTTC.